The rows below give T cell receptor beta chains drawn from one sample of a study of radiation and T cells in renal cell carcinoma. The assay was immunoSEQ multiplex PCR, and TCRdb's table has in-frame clones only and misses some. The sample records 120,000 or so clones, 81% being singletons. The source was blood, collected from a patient whose treatment included radiotherapy and nephrectomy. Receptor source: a man aged 45-65 years with renal cell carcinoma. Both conserved end residues are part of each CDR3. The D gene is left open where the match is weak. Clone size is given for some rows only: seen once, a few or many times, or a class if the clone is expanded.

clone_size	v_call	j_call	d_call	cdr3_nt	cdr3_aa
.	TRBV7-9	TRBJ2-7	.	TGTGCCAGCAGCGGAAGCTCCTACGAGCAGTACTTC	CASSGSSYEQYF
.	TRBV2	TRBJ1-2	.	TGTGCCAGCAGAGAGGGACCGCTCTATGGCTACACCTTC	CASREGPLYGYTF
.	TRBV2	TRBJ1-5	.	TGTGCCAGCAGTGACAGGGTTAGCAATCAGCCCCAGCATTTT	CASSDRVSNQPQHF
.	TRBV14	TRBJ2-7	.	TGTGCCAGCAGCCCCGGGATGCACTACGAGCAGTACTTC	CASSPGMHYEQYF
few	TRBV27	TRBJ2-1	TRBD1	TGTGCCAGCAACCCCCGGGACAGGGCTTGGAATGAGCAGTTCTTC	CASNPRDRAWNEQFF
.	TRBV11-2	TRBJ2-1	.	TGTGCCAGCAGCTTAGGACAGAGCTCCTACAATGAGCAGTTCTTC	CASSLGQSSYNEQFF
.	TRBV5-1	TRBJ1-1	.	TGCGCCAGCAGCTACTCTCTCCAGGCGAGGGGGGACACTGAAGCTTTCTTT	CASSYSLQARGDTEAFF
.	TRBV4-2	TRBJ1-5	TRBD1	TGTGCCAGCAGACAGACAGGGGGTAGCAATCAGCCCCAGCATTTT	CASRQTGGSNQPQHF
.	TRBV28	TRBJ2-3	TRBD2	TGTGCCAGCAGTTTAAGTAGCGGGGGATCAGATACGCAGTATTTT	CASSLSSGGSDTQYF
.	TRBV19	TRBJ1-6	.	TGTGCCAGTAATGTGGCAGGAAACTCACCCCTCCACTTT	CASNVAGNSPLHF
.	TRBV9	TRBJ1-3	.	TGTGCCAGCAGCGTAGTCGGGGTGCACTCTGGAAACACCATATATTTT	CASSVVGVHSGNTIYF
.	TRBV19	TRBJ1-1	.	TGTGCCAGTAGTATTATTTCCGGGAACACTGAAGCTTTCTTT	CASSIISGNTEAFF
.	TRBV6-1	TRBJ1-1	TRBD1	TGTGCCAGCACCCCCAGGGGGATGACTGAAGCTTTCTTT	CASTPRGMTEAFF
.	TRBV28	TRBJ2-7	.	TGTGCCAGCAGTTTATTGGGCCGGGACGGCGAGCAGTACTTC	CASSLLGRDGEQYF
.	TRBV10-3	TRBJ2-3	TRBD2	TGTGCCATCAGTGAGTTTGCTAGCGGGGATGGAGATACGCAGTATTTT	CAISEFASGDGDTQYF
.	TRBV28	TRBJ2-7	.	TGTGCCAGCAGTTTAGCGGGCGCCTACGAGCAGTACTTC	CASSLAGAYEQYF